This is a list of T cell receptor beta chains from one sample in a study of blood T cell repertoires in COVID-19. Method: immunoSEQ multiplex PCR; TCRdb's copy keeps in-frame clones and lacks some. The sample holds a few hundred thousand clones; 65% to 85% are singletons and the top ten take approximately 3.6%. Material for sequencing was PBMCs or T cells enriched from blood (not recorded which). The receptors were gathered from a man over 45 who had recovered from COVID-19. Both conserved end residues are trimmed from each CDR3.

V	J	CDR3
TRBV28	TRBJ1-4	ASSYPGTGREKLF
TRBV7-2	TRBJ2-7	ASSLAEGVSSYEQY
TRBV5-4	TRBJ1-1	ASSPGTGRSNTEAF
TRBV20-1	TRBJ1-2	SASPGQVNYGYT
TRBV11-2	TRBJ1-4	ASSYPGSTNEKLF
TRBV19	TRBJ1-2	ASKNNRGLEGYGYT
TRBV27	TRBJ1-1	ASTPLGLSQWTEAF
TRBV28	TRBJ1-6	ASNPGGQKNSPLH
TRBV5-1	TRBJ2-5	ASSFDSGETQY
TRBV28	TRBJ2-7	ASRRNPQSSYEQY
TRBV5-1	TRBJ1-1	ASSLGGRAEAF
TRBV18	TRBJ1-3	ASSPAVGQSSGNTIY
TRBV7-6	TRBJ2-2	ASSLNGGGPGGELF
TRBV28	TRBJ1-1	AGSGLAGAEAF
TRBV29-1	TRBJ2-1	SVGAGGFNNEQF
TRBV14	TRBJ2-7	ASSLDTGMAYEQY
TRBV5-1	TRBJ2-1	ASTPGEAAFYNEQF
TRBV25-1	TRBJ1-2	ASSEGGGPNYGYT
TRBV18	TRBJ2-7	ASSPPGQGRYEQY
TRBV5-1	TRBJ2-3	ASRAVAGGAADTQY
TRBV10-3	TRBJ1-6	AISESRPGISNSPLH
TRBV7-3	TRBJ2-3	ASSISGRADTQY
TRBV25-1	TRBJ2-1	ASSYISGRTL
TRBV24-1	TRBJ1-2	ATRGGSANYGYT
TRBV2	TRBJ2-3	ASSPGGTSTDTQY
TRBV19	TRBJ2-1	ASSIGSGTYYNEQF
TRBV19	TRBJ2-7	ASRTRQGSYEQY
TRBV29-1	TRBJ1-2	SVEDPGHIGGYT
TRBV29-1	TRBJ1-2	SARGQGTVNYGYT
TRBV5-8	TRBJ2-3	ASSLDRGRAGSTDTQY
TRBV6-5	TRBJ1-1	ASSPDLGGRGAF
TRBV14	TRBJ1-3	ASSQEFGRSIY
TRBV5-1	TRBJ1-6	ASMREGNSPLH
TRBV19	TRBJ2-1	ASSPMASSNNEQF
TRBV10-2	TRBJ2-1	ASTPGLGERGGVEQF
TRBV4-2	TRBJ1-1	ASSQERGMEAF
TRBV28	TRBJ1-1	ASSLFETEAF
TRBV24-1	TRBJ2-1	ATSDGPGRENNEQF
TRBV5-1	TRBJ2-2	ASSPGQGNAGELF
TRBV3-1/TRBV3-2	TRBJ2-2	ASARLDTGELF
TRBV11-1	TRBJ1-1	ASSPPLRWEGLEAF
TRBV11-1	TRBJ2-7	ASSRQGSEQY
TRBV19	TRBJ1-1	ASFRGLGTEAF
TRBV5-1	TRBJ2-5	ASSFQGSETQY
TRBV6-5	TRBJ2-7	ASTPWDRGGYEQY
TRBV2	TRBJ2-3	ASRGLMSTDTQY
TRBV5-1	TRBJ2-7	ASSPGLSYYEQY
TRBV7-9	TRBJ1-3	AGGQGGVSGNTIY
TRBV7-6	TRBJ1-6	ASSFTGQNSPLH
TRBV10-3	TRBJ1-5	AISDYSNQPQH
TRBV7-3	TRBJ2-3	ASSSSGGTQY